The 10 T cell receptor beta chains reported below all come from one sample, sequenced in a study of cytomegalovirus exposure and HLA in healthy donors. The PCR was carried out with 60 Vbeta primers and 13 Jbeta primers. Clones were read by immunoSEQ multiplex PCR, and TCRdb kept only the in-frame ones, dropping some. The table includes about 200,000 clones, 75% to 85% detected once. Sequenced input: PBMCs. Receptors originate from a woman aged 45-65 years in good health and CMV-seronegative.

The chain combines TRBV7-9 with TRBJ2-1, with TRBD2 identical over 7 bases. The CDR3 spans 16 residues. The ends lost 1 base at V and 1 base at J; junction bases unmatched: 4. Germline V gene sequence: CDR1 SEHNR, CDR2 FQNEAQ (reference sequence). The CDR3 DNA is TGTGCCAGCAGCTTAGTCGGCGGGAGTTCCTACAATGAGCAGTTCTTC. Residues: CASSLVGGSSYNEQFF.

V gene TRBV2 combines with J gene TRBJ2-5; the D gene is possibly TRBD2 (6 bases). The tail of the sequence fits TRBJ2-7 better, so the J call may be wrong. The CDR3 length is 13 residues. In germline, CDR1 is SNHLY, CDR2 FYNNEI. The CDR3 sequence: CASSAGTYYEQYF. DNA of the CDR3: TGTGCCAGCAGTGCCGGGACTTACTACGAGCAGTACTTC.

This chain connects TRBV11-2 to TRBJ1-3; D unresolved. The germline gives CDR1 SGHAT, CDR2 FQNNGV. This CDR3 has 13 amino acids. V was pared by 3 bases and J by 0 bases, with 3 bases between. The CDR3 loop is CASSLSSGNTIYF. The DNA of the CDR3 is TGTGCCAGCAGCTTGAGCTCTGGAAACACCATATATTTT.

J is TRBJ1-4 and V is TRBV5-1; 7 bases line up with TRBD1. Looked up from germline, CDR1 is SGHRS and CDR2 is YFSETQ. The CDR3 is 18 residues long. The J segment lost 8 bases and the V segment lost 1 base, leaving 17 bases of the junction unmatched. DNA for the CDR3: TGCGCCAGCAGCTTGACGGACCAGGCGCCAGGGGGTCGGGAAAAACTGTTTTTT. It yields the protein CASSLTDQAPGGREKLFF.

This clone has just one count. V and J are TRBV10-3 and TRBJ2-1, with D uncertain. Trimming took 6 bases from V and 0 from J, leaving 6 bases between them. The CDR3 covers 13 residues. Per germline, CDR1 ENHRY and CDR2 SYGVKD. The CDR3 reads CAISPSSYNEQFF. CDR3 sequence (DNA): TGTGCCATCAGCCCGAGCTCCTACAATGAGCAGTTCTTC.

J is TRBJ2-7 and V is TRBV28, with 7 bases lining up with TRBD1. CDR1 and CDR2 (germline): MDHEN, SYDVKM. The CDR3 covers 13 residues. The V segment lost 3 bases and the J segment 5 bases; nucleotides outside the gene matches: 4. The CDR3 loop is CASSFPDRHEQYF. CDR3 in DNA: TGTGCCAGCAGTTTTCCGGACAGGCACGAGCAGTACTTC.

The gene calls are TRBV7-9 and TRBJ2-7; maybe TRBD1 (5 bases). In germline, CDR1 is SEHNR, CDR2 FQNEAQ (reference sequence). The V gene lost 0 bases and the J gene lost 1 base, with 16 bases spanning the gap. The CDR3 extends over 17 amino acids. The CDR3 coding sequence is TGTGCCAGCAGCTTAGCCTCTGACAGAAGTATATCCTACGAGCAGTACTTC. Translation: CASSLASDRSISYEQYF.

The chain links TRBV5-1 to TRBJ2-7; no clear D gene. The germline V gene has CDR1 SGHRS and CDR2 YFSETQ. The V gene lost 0 bases and the J gene lost 3 bases, with 4 bases spanning the gap. CDR3 length equals 12 residues. CDR3 amino acids: CASSLDNYEQYF. The DNA of the CDR3 is TGCGCCAGCAGCTTGGACAACTACGAGCAGTACTTC.

The chain joins TRBV27 to TRBJ2-5; maybe TRBD2 (5 bases). The length of the CDR3 is 13 residues. The ends were cut back, 4 bases at V and 5 bases at J, with 11 bases in the middle. The V gene's germline CDR1 is MNHEY and CDR2 SMNVEV (reference sequence). CDR3 coding DNA: TGTGCCAGCAGTTCCCTGGAGGACGAGACCCAGTACTTC. Its translation is CASSSLEDETQYF.

This sequence joins TRBV5-6 and TRBJ2-7; 9 positions match TRBD1. CDR3 length: 16 residues. Germline CDR1 reads SGHDT; CDR2 reads YYEEEE. The junction had 11 bases not matched to a gene; V was cut back by 4 bases and J by 3 bases. The CDR3 sequence: CASSTFRDRVVYEQYF. The CDR3 nucleotides read TGTGCCAGCAGCACTTTCCGGGACAGGGTGGTCTACGAGCAGTACTTC.